These 32 T cell receptor beta chains share one sample of origin, sequenced in a study of T cell responses to AZD1222 COVID-19 vaccine. Libraries were prepared by immunoSEQ multiplex PCR; TCRdb keeps only in-frame clonotypes and omits some of them. The sample has around 100,000 clones, around 94% seen once; the top ten hold about 2.2%. The source was peripheral blood, collected on day 0 of AZD1222 vaccination. The receptors derive from an adult in good health.

The chain carries TRBV28 and TRBJ1-1, with D unclear. The CDR3 covers 12 residues. The V gene's germline CDR1 is MDHEN and CDR2 SYDVKM. The V and J ends lost 3 bases and 9 bases respectively, with 11 bases between them. The CDR3: CASSFLRVQAFF. The DNA for the CDR3 is TGTGCCAGCAGTTTTCTGAGGGTCCAAGCTTTCTTT.

This clone was seen only a few times. The rearrangement links TRBV5-1 to TRBJ1-1; D may be TRBD1 (5 bases). V gave up 4 bases and J gave up 1 base, with 8 bases separating them. The CDR3 spans 13 residues. Germline CDR1 and CDR2: SGHRS and YFSETQ. The CDR3 sequence is CASSPRENTEAFF. The CDR3 DNA sequence: TGCGCCAGCAGCCCCAGGGAGAACACTGAAGCTTTCTTT.

The chain uses TRBV7-9 and TRBJ1-4, with a possible D match to TRBD1 (6 bases). CDR1 and CDR2 from the germline V gene are SEHNR and FQNEAQ (reference sequence). This CDR3 contains 15 residues. V lost 5 bases and J 0 bases, leaving 10 bases between the germline ends. CDR3 nucleotides: TGTGCCAGCAGCCCACGACAGGCAACTAATGAAAAACTGTTTTTT. Its protein product is CASSPRQATNEKLFF.

The rearrangement joins TRBV9 to TRBJ1-2, with D uncertain. V gave up 4 bases and J gave up 4 bases, with 14 bases separating them. CDR1 and CDR2 (germline): SGDLS, YYNGEE. This CDR3 is 14 amino acids long. The CDR3 loop reads CASSPSGPAYGYTF. The DNA for the CDR3 is TGTGCCAGCAGCCCTAGCGGACCAGCCTATGGCTACACCTTC. The full variable domain, in which reference TRBV9 and TRBJ1-2 provide the parts outside the CDR3, is DSGVTQTPKHLITATGQRVTLRCSPRSGDLSVYWYQQSLDQGLQFLIQYYNGEERAKGNILERFSAQQFPDLHSELNLSSLELGDSALYFCASSPSGPAYGYTFGSGTRLTVV.

The chain recombines TRBV4-1 with TRBJ1-2, with 9 bases lining up with TRBD1. V was pared by 5 bases and J by 6 bases, with 10 bases of the junction left unmatched. Germline assignment: CDR1 MGHRA and CDR2 YSYEKL. The CDR3 contains 15 residues. CDR3 DNA: TGCGCCAGCAGCTTGCTGAAGGGACAGGGCCATGGCTACACCTTC. Amino acid sequence: CASSLLKGQGHGYTF.

The chain uses TRBV19 and TRBJ1-1; maybe TRBD1 (5 bases). The germline V gene has CDR1 LNHDA and CDR2 SQIVND (reference sequence). The CDR3 runs to 15 residues. V dropped 8 bases and J dropped 4 bases, with 20 bases sitting between them. CDR3 sequence: CASSWGSRAGTEAFF. The CDR3 region has the DNA TGTGCCAGTTCCTGGGGGTCCAGGGCTGGCACTGAAGCTTTCTTT.

J is TRBJ1-5 and V is TRBV20-1, with D perhaps TRBD1 (6 bases). Germline V gene data show CDR1 as DFQATT and CDR2 as SNEGSKA (reference sequence). Deletions cut 3 bases from V and 2 bases from J, with 17 bases between. CDR3 size: 16 residues. CDR3 protein: CSASREQGLGNQPQHF. Here the CDR3 DNA reads TGCAGTGCTAGTCGGGAGCAGGGGCTGGGCAATCAGCCCCAGCATTTT.

This clone was found once. The CDR3 bases are TGTGCCAGCAGCTCCAGGACTAGCGGGAGGTCCTACGAGCAGTACTTC. As protein: CASSSRTSGRSYEQYF. The chain is built from TRBV7-9 and TRBJ2-7; 14 bases match TRBD2. Germline loops: CDR1 SEHNR, CDR2 FQNEAQ (reference sequence). This CDR3 has 16 amino acids. J lost 1 base, V lost 4 bases, and 3 bases had no gene match.

V and J are TRBV9 and TRBJ2-3; TRBD2 might be the D (6 bases). Germline values: CDR1 SGDLS, CDR2 YYNGEE. CDR3 size: 15 residues. The V end lost 4 bases, the J end lost 1 base, and 13 bases lay between the germline ends. The CDR3 loop reads CASSPEGIGTDTQYF. CDR3 DNA: TGTGCCAGCAGCCCGGAGGGCATAGGCACAGATACGCAGTATTTT.

The chain joins TRBV25-1 to TRBJ2-7; no reliable D call. The V gene's germline CDR1 is MGHDK and CDR2 SYGVNS. CDR3 length equals 11 residues. The germline V and J ends were trimmed by 8 bases and 7 bases, with 12 bases remaining between them. Written as DNA, the CDR3 is TGTGCCAGCGCAGTCCGTGGAGAGCAGTACTTC. It translates to CASAVRGEQYF.

This chain links TRBV7-2 with TRBJ1-5; D remains ambiguous. The germline gives CDR1 SGHTA, CDR2 FQGNSA. The ends were cut back, 3 bases at V and 2 bases at J, with 14 bases in the middle. This CDR3 region has 16 residues. The chain's CDR3 is CASSLQSRSRNQPQHF. In DNA form, the CDR3 reads TGTGCCAGCAGCTTGCAGTCTCGGTCTCGCAATCAGCCCCAGCATTTT.

This chain joins TRBV6-1 and TRBJ1-2, with 10 bases fitting TRBD1. The germline V gene has CDR1 MNHNS and CDR2 SASEGT. V dropped 6 bases and J dropped 4; count of bases not matched to a gene: 5. CDR3 length equals 14 residues. CDR3 DNA: TGTGCCAGCAGCGACAGGGGGCTTATCTATGGCTACACCTTC. Its protein product is CASSDRGLIYGYTF.

The chain carries TRBV6-5 and TRBJ1-4; D possibly corresponds to TRBD1 (5 bases). Between the trimmed V and J ends, which lost 7 bases and 5 bases, there was a span of 11 bases. This CDR3 is built from 13 residues. In germline, CDR1 is MNHEY, CDR2 SVGAGI. The DNA for the CDR3 is TGTGCCAGCAAGGGGCGTGCGAATGAAAAACTGTTTTTT. This sequence encodes CASKGRANEKLFF.

V usage is TRBV27 and J usage is TRBJ1-6, with 7 positions matching TRBD1. Looked up from germline, CDR1 is MNHEY and CDR2 is SMNVEV (reference sequence). The CDR3 has 13 amino acids. V lost 8 bases and J lost 5; bases outside the gene matches: 3. Here the CDR3 reads CASRDSDNSPLHF. CDR3 DNA sequence: TGTGCCAGCCGGGACAGCGATAATTCACCCCTCCACTTT.

V and J are TRBV19 and TRBJ2-7, with D unclear. Germline CDR1 reads LNHDA; CDR2 reads SQIVND (reference sequence). The CDR3 sequence is 14 residues long. V was clipped by 3 bases and J by 2 bases, with 11 bases between them. As DNA, the CDR3 is TGTGCCAGTAGTATTAGTGTGGCAGCCTACGAGCAGTACTTC. Protein product: CASSISVAAYEQYF.

V gene TRBV7-6 combines with J gene TRBJ1-4; D might be TRBD1 (6 bases). The CDR3 consists of 15 residues. Trimming shortened V by 0 bases and J by 7 bases, and 12 bases separated the two germline ends. CDR1 is SGHVS and CDR2 is FNYEAQ in the germline V gene. In DNA, the CDR3 is TGTGCCAGCAGCTTAGCAGGGGGTGGGGCTGAAAAACTGTTTTTT. It encodes CASSLAGGGAEKLFF.

The V and J genes are TRBV5-1 and TRBJ2-2; 10 nucleotides agree with TRBD2. V lost 0 bases and J lost 1; bases outside the gene matches: 0. Germline V CDR1 and CDR2: SGHRS, YFSETQ. The length of the CDR3 is 16 residues. The CDR3 nucleotides read TGCGCCAGCAGCTTGGGGACTAGCGGGAACACCGGGGAGCTGTTTTTT. Its protein is CASSLGTSGNTGELFF.

This clone was recorded once. The chain is built from TRBV2 and TRBJ2-7, with no clear D. CDR3 length: 14 residues. Germline V lookup: CDR1 SNHLY, CDR2 FYNNEI. Trimming pared 4 bases from V and 0 bases from J, leaving 10 bases between. The CDR3: CASSAARLSYEQYF. CDR3 in DNA: TGTGCCAGCAGTGCCGCGCGGCTCTCCTACGAGCAGTACTTC. Based on the CDR3 plus reference TRBV2 and TRBJ2-7, the full variable domain is EPEVTQTPSHQVTQMGQEVILRCVPISNHLYFYWYRQILGQKVEFLVSFYNNEISEKSEIFDDQFSVERPDGSNFTLKIRSTKLEDSAMYFCASSAARLSYEQYFGPGTRLTVT.

The chain uses TRBV6-1 and TRBJ2-3; D remains unclear. V was cut by 1 base and J by 4 bases, with 6 bases left in between. Germline V gene sequence: CDR1 MNHNS, CDR2 SASEGT. The CDR3 covers 13 residues. The CDR3, as DNA: TGTGCCAGCAGTGAAGAGCACGCAGATACGCAGTATTTT. Encoded protein: CASSEEHADTQYF.

This chain uses TRBV6-5 with TRBJ1-6; no definite D call. The CDR3 contains 13 residues. The germline V gene has CDR1 MNHEY and CDR2 SVGAGI. V lost 2 bases to trimming and J lost 10 bases, with 9 bases between them. Here the CDR3 reads CASSYGGKSPLHF. The DNA for the CDR3 is TGTGCCAGCAGTTACGGCGGAAAATCACCCCTCCACTTT.

The V call is TRBV27, the J call TRBJ2-1; 10 nucleotides align to TRBD2. Germline CDR1 is MNHEY and CDR2 is SMNVEV (reference sequence). The CDR3 spans 15 residues. The V gene end was trimmed by 6 bases and the J gene end by 2 bases; junction bases not matched to a gene: 4. The CDR3 protein is CASSPAGGPYNEQFF. DNA of the CDR3: TGTGCCAGCAGCCCAGCGGGAGGGCCCTACAATGAGCAGTTCTTC.

This clone is a singleton in its sample. The V call is TRBV29-1, the J call TRBJ2-3; 16 positions match TRBD2. Germline V gives CDR1 SQVTM, CDR2 ANQGSEA. V shed 6 bases, J shed 4 bases, and the junction held 10 bases outside the gene matches. This CDR3 comprises 17 residues. In nucleotides, the CDR3 is TGCAGCGTATACGGGACTAGCGGGAGGGCCCTCGCAGATACGCAGTATTTT. Protein product: CSVYGTSGRALADTQYF.

The chain is built from TRBV11-2 and TRBJ2-1, with 9 positions matching TRBD2. V shed 1 base and J 4 bases; nucleotides not matched to a gene: 5. The CDR3 runs 16 residues. Germline-derived CDR1 and CDR2 are SGHAT and FQNNGV. The CDR3 DNA follows: TGTGCCAGCAGCTTAGTACCTAGCGGGGAATACAATGAGCAGTTCTTC. It yields the protein CASSLVPSGEYNEQFF.

The gene calls are TRBV7-2 and TRBJ2-3; TRBD2 matches at 8 bases. The V and J ends lost 4 bases and 3 bases, in that order; junction bases with no gene match: 6. The CDR3 length is 15 residues. The germline gives CDR1 SGHTA, CDR2 FQGNSA. The CDR3 coding sequence is TGTGCCAGCAGCTATAGCGGGGAGACAACAGATACGCAGTATTTT. Translated, it gives CASSYSGETTDTQYF.

J is TRBJ2-1 and V is TRBV28; D uncertain. V lost 3 bases and J 0 bases, leaving 6 bases between the germline ends. Germline V gene data show CDR1 as MDHEN and CDR2 as SYDVKM. This CDR3 contains 14 residues. CDR3 DNA sequence: TGTGCCAGCAGTTTCAAGGGCTCCTACAATGAGCAGTTCTTC. Protein: CASSFKGSYNEQFF.

The V and J genes are TRBV5-4 and TRBJ2-3; 9 bases are a match to TRBD1. Germline values: CDR1 SGHNT, CDR2 YYREEE (reference sequence). CDR3 length: 16 amino acids. V shed 4 bases and J 6 bases; nucleotides not matched to a gene: 12. CDR3 in amino acids: CASSLRQGGPTDTQYF. CDR3 sequence (DNA): TGTGCCAGCAGCCTGAGACAGGGGGGGCCGACGGATACGCAGTATTTT.

The J gene is TRBJ1-2, the V gene TRBV10-3, with unresolved D. Trimming took 4 bases from V and 1 from J, leaving 10 bases between them. This CDR3 comprises 14 residues. CDR1 is ENHRY and CDR2 is SYGVKD in the germline V gene. DNA for the CDR3: TGTGCCATCAGTGGAGGGCCCTATAACTATGGCTACACCTTC. This translates into CAISGGPYNYGYTF.

V usage is TRBV15 and J usage is TRBJ1-5; D remains ambiguous. The germline gives CDR1 LNHNV, CDR2 YYDKDF (reference sequence). The CDR3 runs to 14 residues. V was clipped by 5 bases and J by 7 bases, with 15 bases between them. This CDR3 is CATSPEDLRQPQHF. The CDR3 DNA reads as TGTGCCACCAGCCCCGAGGACCTCCGCCAGCCCCAGCATTTT.

The V and J genes are TRBV9 and TRBJ2-5, with D unclear. Germline V lookup: CDR1 SGDLS, CDR2 YYNGEE. Trimming shortened V by 3 bases and J by 7 bases, and 10 bases separated the two germline ends. The CDR3 runs 12 residues. Here the CDR3 DNA reads TGTGCCAGCAGCGAATCACTCGGGACCCAGTACTTC. The encoded protein is CASSESLGTQYF.

V is TRBV7-9 and J is TRBJ1-1; possible D gene TRBD1, 5 bases. This CDR3 comprises 14 residues. The germline V gene encodes CDR1 SEHNR and CDR2 FQNEAQ (reference sequence). The V end was cut by 5 bases, the J end by 2 bases, with 12 bases between. The CDR3 bases are TGTGCCAGCAGCCTAACGGACATTAACACTGAAGCTTTCTTT. Its protein product is CASSLTDINTEAFF.

The J gene is TRBJ2-3, the V gene TRBV5-1; D is tentatively TRBD1 or TRBD2 (5 bases each). V lost 3 bases, J lost 5 bases, and 16 bases lay in between. The CDR3 runs to 15 residues. CDR1 and CDR2 from the germline V gene are SGHRS and YFSETQ. This CDR3 reads CASSSAGTGRDTQYF. For the CDR3, the DNA is TGCGCCAGCAGCTCGGCCGGGACCGGGCGAGATACGCAGTATTTT.

V is TRBV30 and J is TRBJ1-2; 7 bases are a match to TRBD1. CDR3 length equals 12 residues. Germline V lookup: CDR1 GTSNPN, CDR2 SVGIG (reference sequence). V dropped 5 bases and J dropped 5; count of bases not matched to a gene: 5. This chain's CDR3 is CAWDGQDYGYTF. CDR3 DNA sequence: TGTGCCTGGGACGGACAGGATTATGGCTACACCTTC.